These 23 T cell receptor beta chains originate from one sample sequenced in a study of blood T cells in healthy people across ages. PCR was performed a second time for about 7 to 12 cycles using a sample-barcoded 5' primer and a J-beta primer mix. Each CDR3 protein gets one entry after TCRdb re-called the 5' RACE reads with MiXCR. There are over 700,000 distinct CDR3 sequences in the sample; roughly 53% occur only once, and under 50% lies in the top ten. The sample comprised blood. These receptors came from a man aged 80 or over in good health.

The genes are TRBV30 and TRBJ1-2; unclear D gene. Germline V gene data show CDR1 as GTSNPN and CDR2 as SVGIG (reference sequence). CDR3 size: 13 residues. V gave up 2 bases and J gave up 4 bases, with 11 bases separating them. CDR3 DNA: TGTGCCTGGAGTCCCACGAGCGGCTATGGCTACACCTTC. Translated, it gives CAWSPTSGYGYTF.

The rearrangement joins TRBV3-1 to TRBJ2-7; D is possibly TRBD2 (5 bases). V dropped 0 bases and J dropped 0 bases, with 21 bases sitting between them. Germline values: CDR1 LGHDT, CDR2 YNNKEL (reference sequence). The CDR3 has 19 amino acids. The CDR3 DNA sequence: TGTGCCAGCAGCCAAGATCCGTGGCCGGGCGGGCCCGTCTCCTACGAGCAGTACTTC. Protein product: CASSQDPWPGGPVSYEQYF.

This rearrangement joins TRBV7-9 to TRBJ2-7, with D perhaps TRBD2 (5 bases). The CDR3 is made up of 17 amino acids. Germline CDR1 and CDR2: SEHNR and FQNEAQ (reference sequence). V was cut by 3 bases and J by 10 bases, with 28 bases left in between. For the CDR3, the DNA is TGTGCCAGCAGCTTTCTCCGGGGAGAGACCCGAACCATGGACCAGTACTTC. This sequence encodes CASSFLRGETRTMDQYF.

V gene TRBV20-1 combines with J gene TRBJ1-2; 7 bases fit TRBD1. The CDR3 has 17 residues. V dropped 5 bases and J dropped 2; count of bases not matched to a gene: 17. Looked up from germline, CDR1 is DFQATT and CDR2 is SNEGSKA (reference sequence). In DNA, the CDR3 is TGCAGTGCTCGACGCGACCAAAAGACAGGGTCGAACTATGGCTACACCTTC. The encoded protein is CSARRDQKTGSNYGYTF.

For the CDR3, the DNA is TGTGCCAGCAAAATACCGGGACAGCCATTCTACGAGCAGTACTTC. Translating it yields CASKIPGQPFYEQYF. The chain uses TRBV28 and TRBJ2-7, with 7 bases that match TRBD1. V gave up 7 bases and J gave up 3 bases; unmatched junction bases: 12. CDR3 length: 15 amino acids. CDR1 is MDHEN, CDR2 SYDVKM, per germline.

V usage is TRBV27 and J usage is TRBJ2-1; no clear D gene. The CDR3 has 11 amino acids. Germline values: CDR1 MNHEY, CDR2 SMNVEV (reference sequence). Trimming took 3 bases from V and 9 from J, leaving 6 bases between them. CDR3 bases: TGTGCCAGCAGTTTTAGGAGTGAGCAGTTCTTC. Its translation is CASSFRSEQFF.

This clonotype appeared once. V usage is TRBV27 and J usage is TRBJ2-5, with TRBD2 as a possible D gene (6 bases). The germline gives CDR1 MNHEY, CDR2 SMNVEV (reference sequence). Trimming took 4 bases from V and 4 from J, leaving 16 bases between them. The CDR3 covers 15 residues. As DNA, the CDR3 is TGTGCCAGCAGTTCACCGGGACTCCCTTTAGAGACCCAGTACTTC. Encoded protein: CASSSPGLPLETQYF.

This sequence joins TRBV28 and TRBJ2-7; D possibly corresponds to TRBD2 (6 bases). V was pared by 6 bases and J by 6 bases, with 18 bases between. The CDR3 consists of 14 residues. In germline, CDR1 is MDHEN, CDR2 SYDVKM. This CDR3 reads CASREGPLRGEQYF. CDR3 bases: TGTGCCAGCAGGGAGGGGCCTCTCCGGGGCGAGCAGTACTTC.

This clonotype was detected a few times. CDR3 bases: TGCAGAACAGGGCAGGGGGACTATGGCTACACCTTC. The encoded protein is CRTGQGDYGYTF. The chain is built from TRBV20-1 and TRBJ1-2, with TRBD1 identical over 7 bases. Germline V lookup: CDR1 DFQATT, CDR2 SNEGSKA (reference sequence). The CDR3 is 12 residues long.

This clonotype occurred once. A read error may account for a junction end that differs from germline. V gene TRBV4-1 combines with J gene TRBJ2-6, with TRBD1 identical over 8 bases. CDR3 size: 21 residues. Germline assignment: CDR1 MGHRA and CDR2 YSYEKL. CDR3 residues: CAGSQDMPDRALSRGANVLTF. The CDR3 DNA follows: TGCGCCGGCAGCCAAGATATGCCGGACAGGGCGCTCTCGAGGGGGGCCAACGTCCTGACTTTC.

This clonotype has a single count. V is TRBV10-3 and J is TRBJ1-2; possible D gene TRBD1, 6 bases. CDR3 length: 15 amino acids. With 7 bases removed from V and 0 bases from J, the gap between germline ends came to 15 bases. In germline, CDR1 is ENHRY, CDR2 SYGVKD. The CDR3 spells CAITPGGEANYGYTF. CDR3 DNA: TGTGCCATCACCCCCGGGGGCGAAGCTAACTATGGCTACACCTTC.

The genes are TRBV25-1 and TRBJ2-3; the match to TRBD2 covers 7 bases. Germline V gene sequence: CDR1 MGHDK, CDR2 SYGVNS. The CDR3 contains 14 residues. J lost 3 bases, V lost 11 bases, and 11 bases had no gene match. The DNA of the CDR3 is TGTGCCTCTGCTATTGGCGGGGGTACAGATACGCAGTATTTT. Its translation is CASAIGGGTDTQYF.

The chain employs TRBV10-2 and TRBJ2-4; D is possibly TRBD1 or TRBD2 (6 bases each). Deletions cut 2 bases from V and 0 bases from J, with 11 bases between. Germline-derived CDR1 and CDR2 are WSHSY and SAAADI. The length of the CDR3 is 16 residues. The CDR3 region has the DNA TGCGCCAGCAGTGAGGGGGGGCGGTTAGCCAAAAACATTCAGTACTTC. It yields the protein CASSEGGRLAKNIQYF.

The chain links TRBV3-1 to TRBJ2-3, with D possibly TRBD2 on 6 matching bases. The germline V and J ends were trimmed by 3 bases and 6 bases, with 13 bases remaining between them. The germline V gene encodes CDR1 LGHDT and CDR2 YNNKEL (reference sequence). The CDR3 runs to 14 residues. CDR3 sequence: CASSQRGVTDTQYF. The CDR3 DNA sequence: TGTGCCAGCAGCCAGCGGGGAGTAACGGATACGCAGTATTTT.

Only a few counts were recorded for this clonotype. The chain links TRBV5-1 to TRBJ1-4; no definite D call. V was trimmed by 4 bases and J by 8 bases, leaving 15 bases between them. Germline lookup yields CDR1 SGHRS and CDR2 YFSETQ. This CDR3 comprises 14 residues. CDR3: CASSGSGVREKLFF. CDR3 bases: TGCGCCAGCAGCGGCTCGGGAGTAAGAGAAAAACTGTTTTTT.

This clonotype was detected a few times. Written as DNA, the CDR3 is TGTGCCAGCAGCTTAGTTGGAGGGACTACCTACAATGAGCAGTTCTTC. Protein product: CASSLVGGTTYNEQFF. The chain recombines TRBV7-9 with TRBJ2-1; 7 bases are shared with TRBD2. The germline CDR1 and CDR2 sequences are SEHNR and FQNEAQ (reference sequence). Unmatched junction bases numbered 5, after V lost 1 base and J lost 2 bases. There are 16 residues in the CDR3. The variable domain in full, completed from reference TRBV7-9 and TRBJ2-1, reads DTGVSQNPRHKITKRGQNVTFRCDPISEHNRLYWYRQTLGQGPEFLTYFQNEAQLEKSRLLSDRFSAERPKGSFSTLEIQRTEQGDSAMYLCASSLVGGTTYNEQFFGPGTRLTVL.

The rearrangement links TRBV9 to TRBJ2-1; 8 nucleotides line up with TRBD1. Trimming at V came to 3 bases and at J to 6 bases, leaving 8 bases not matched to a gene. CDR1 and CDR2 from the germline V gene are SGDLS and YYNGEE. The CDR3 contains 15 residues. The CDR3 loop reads CASSAAGTGFNEQFF. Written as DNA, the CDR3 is TGTGCCAGCAGCGCCGCCGGGACAGGATTCAATGAGCAGTTCTTC.

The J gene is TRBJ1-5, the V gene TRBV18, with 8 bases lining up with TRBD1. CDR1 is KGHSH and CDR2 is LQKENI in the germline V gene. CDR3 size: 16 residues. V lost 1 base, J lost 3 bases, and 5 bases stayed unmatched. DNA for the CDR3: TGTGCCAGCTCACCACTCGGACAGGGTGCCAATCAGCCCCAGCATTTT. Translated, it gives CASSPLGQGANQPQHF. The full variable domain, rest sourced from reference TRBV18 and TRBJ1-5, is NAGVMQNPRHLVRRRGQEARLRCSPMKGHSHVYWYRQLPEEGLKFMVYLQKENIIDESGMPKERFSAEFPKEGPSILRIQQVVRGDSAAYFCASSPLGQGANQPQHFGDGTRLSIL.

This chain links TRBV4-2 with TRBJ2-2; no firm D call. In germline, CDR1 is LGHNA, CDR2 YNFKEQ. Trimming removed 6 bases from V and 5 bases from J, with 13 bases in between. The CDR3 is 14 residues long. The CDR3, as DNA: TGTGCCAGCAGTCTACACTTGAGGACCGGGGAGCTGTTTTTT. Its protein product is CASSLHLRTGELFF.

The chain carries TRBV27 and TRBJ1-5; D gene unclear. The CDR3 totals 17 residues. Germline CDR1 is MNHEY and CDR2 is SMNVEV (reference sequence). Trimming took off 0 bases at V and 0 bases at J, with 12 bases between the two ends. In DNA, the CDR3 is TGTGCCAGCAGTTTATCAGGTCTCCCGTATAGCAATCAGCCCCAGCATTTT. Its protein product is CASSLSGLPYSNQPQHF.

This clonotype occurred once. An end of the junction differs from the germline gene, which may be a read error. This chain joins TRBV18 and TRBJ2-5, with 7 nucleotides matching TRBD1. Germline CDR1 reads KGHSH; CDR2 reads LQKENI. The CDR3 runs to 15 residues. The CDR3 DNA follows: TGTGCCAGCTCGCCACTCTACACAGGGGAAGAGACCCAGTACTTC. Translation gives CASSPLYTGEETQYF.

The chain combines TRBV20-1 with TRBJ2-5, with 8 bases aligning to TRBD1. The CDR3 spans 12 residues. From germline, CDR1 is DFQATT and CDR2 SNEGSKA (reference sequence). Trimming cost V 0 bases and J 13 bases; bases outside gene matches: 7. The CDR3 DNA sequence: TGCAGTGCTAGAGATCAGACAGGGGCTAGGTACTTC. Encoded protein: CSARDQTGARYF.

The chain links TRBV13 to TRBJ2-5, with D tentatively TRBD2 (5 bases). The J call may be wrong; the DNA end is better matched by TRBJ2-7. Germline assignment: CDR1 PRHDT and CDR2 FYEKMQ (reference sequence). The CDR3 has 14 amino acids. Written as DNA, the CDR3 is TGTGCCAGCAGTTCAGGAGGCGTACCGGGCGAGCAGTACTTC. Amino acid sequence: CASSSGGVPGEQYF.